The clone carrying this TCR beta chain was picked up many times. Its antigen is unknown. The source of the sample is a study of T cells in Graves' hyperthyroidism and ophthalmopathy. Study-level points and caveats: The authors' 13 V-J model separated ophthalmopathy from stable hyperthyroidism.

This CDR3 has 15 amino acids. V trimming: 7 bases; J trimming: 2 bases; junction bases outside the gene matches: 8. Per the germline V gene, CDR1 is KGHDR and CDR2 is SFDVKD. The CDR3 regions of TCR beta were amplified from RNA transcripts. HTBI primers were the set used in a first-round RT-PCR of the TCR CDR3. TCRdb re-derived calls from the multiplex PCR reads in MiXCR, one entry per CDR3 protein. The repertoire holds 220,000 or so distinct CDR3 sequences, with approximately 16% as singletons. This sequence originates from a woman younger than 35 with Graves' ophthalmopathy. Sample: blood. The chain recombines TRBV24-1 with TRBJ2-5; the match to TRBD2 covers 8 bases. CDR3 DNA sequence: TGTGCCACCAGGAGAGGGACTAGAGAACAAGAGACCCAGTACTTC. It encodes CATRRGTREQETQYF.